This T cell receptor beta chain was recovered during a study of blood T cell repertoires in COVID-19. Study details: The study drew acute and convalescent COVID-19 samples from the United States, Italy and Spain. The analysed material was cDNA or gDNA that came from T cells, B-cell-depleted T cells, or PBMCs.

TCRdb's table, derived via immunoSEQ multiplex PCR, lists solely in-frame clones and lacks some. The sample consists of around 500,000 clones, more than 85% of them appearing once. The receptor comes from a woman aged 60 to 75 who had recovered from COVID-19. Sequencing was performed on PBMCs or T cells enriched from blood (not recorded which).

This CDR3 is CASRQGYGYTF. In DNA form, the CDR3 reads TGTGCCAGCAGACAGGGCTATGGCTACACCTTC. The V and J genes are TRBV6-5 and TRBJ1-2, with D possibly TRBD1 on 6 matching bases. The germline V and J ends were trimmed by 6 bases and 4 bases, with 6 bases remaining between them. CDR3 size: 11 residues. Looked up from germline, CDR1 is MNHEY and CDR2 is SVGAGI.